Sequencing of this T cell receptor (beta chain) was carried out in a study of cytomegalovirus exposure and HLA in healthy donors. Amplification used 60 Vbeta primers and 13 Jbeta primers. Generated by immunoSEQ multiplex PCR, the TCRdb table keeps only in-frame clones and is missing some. The sample consists of about 200,000 clones, about 86% of them appearing once. CDR1 and CDR2 (germline): MNHEY, SVGAGI. Trimming left V 2 bases short and J 5 bases short, with 13 bases between. This CDR3 is 15 amino acids long. The sequence came from a woman in her 30s in good health and CMV-seronegative. Source material: PBMCs. The chain employs TRBV6-5 and TRBJ2-1; tentative D call: TRBD2 (6 bases). The CDR3, as DNA: TGTGCCAGCAGTTACGGGCGGGACGTTAACAATGAGCAGTTCTTC. This codes for CASSYGRDVNNEQFF.